The 29 T cell receptor beta chains below all came from one sample that was sequenced in a study of T cells expressing NK-cell markers. TCRdb reprocessed the 5' RACE reads and keeps a single row for each CDR3 protein, giving no DNA. The sample spans hundreds of thousands of distinct CDR3 sequences; the ten largest clones claim 4% to 5%. The sample taken for sequencing was blood T cells: a sorted CD56 or NKG2C T cell subset, CD4+ or CD8+ T cells, or bulk PBMC T cells (not recorded which). These receptors came from a woman aged 18-70 years in good health.

The chain combines TRBV20-1 with TRBJ2-3; the D call from TCRdb, TRBD1, cannot be confirmed without DNA. The CDR3 is 12 residues long. CDR1 and CDR2 from the germline V gene are DFQATT and SNEGSKA (reference sequence). The CDR3 loop is CSAGLNGNTQYF.

The genes are TRBV18 and TRBJ2-2; TCRdb picks TRBD1, but there is no DNA to check that call. CDR3 length equals 15 residues. Per the germline V gene, CDR1 is KGHSH and CDR2 is LQKENI. The CDR3 loop is CASSPWAGNTGELFF.

The CDR3 sequence: CASSLKSSGRAGELFF. The chain joins TRBV7-3 to TRBJ2-2; TCRdb reports TRBD2, a call that lacks DNA to check it against. The CDR3 consists of 16 residues. The germline V gene encodes CDR1 SGHTA and CDR2 FQGTGA.

This chain joins TRBV7-2 and TRBJ1-5. The CDR3 is 12 amino acids. Germline V gene data show CDR1 as SGHTA and CDR2 as FQGNSA. CDR3 sequence reads: CASSSFAQPQHF.

The chain couples TRBV20-1 to TRBJ2-1; lacking DNA, the TRBD2 call made by TCRdb goes unchecked. This CDR3 contains 14 residues. Germline CDR1 reads DFQATT; CDR2 reads SNEGSKA (reference sequence). The CDR3 sequence: CSARLGGPYNEQFF.

This sequence joins TRBV15 and TRBJ2-7; TCRdb's D call of TRBD2 is untestable without DNA. The CDR3 contains 15 residues. The germline V gene encodes CDR1 LNHNV and CDR2 YYDKDF (reference sequence). CDR3 loop: CATSRRGLVSYEQYF.

V and J are TRBV10-3 and TRBJ2-5; TCRdb gives TRBD2 as the D gene, but with no DNA this cannot be confirmed. The CDR3 length is 16 residues. From germline, CDR1 is ENHRY and CDR2 SYGVKD. The CDR3 here is CATDSGRVGSVETQYF.

This chain links TRBV20-1 with TRBJ1-3; checking the TCRdb D call of TRBD1 is not possible without DNA. Looked up from germline, CDR1 is DFQATT and CDR2 is SNEGSKA (reference sequence). CDR3 length equals 14 residues. The CDR3 is CSAAPGSSGNTIYF.

The chain recombines TRBV20-1 with TRBJ2-7. CDR1 is DFQATT, CDR2 SNEGSKA, per germline (reference sequence). The CDR3 contains 11 residues. CDR3 sequence reads: CSAKESYEQYF.

The rearrangement links TRBV11-1 to TRBJ1-1. Germline CDR1 SGHAT, CDR2 FQDESV (reference sequence). The CDR3 sequence is 19 residues long. The CDR3 reads CASSRTPGRGGNMNTEAFF. Drawing the rest from reference TRBV11-1 and TRBJ1-1, the complete variable domain is EAEVAQSPRYKITEKSQAVAFWCDPISGHATLYWYRQILGQGPELLVQFQDESVVDDSQLPKDRFSAERLKGVDSTLKIQPAELGDSAMYLCASSRTPGRGGNMNTEAFFGQGTRLTVV.

The chain carries TRBV12-3 or TRBV12-4 and TRBJ2-2. CDR3 length: 14 amino acids. CDR3 sequence reads: CASSLLADTGELFF.

V and J are TRBV18 and TRBJ2-4; the D call of TRBD1 rests on TCRdb alone, since no DNA is present to check it. The CDR3 totals 19 residues. CDR1 and CDR2 (germline): KGHSH, LQKENI. The CDR3 protein is CASSPYPGSVLVAKNIQYF. The entire variable domain, with the rest obtained from reference TRBV18 and TRBJ2-4, is as follows: NAGVMQNPRHLVRRRGQEARLRCSPMKGHSHVYWYRQLPEEGLKFMVYLQKENIIDESGMPKERFSAEFPKEGPSILRIQQVVRGDSAAYFCASSPYPGSVLVAKNIQYFGAGTRLSVL.

CDR3 in amino acids: CASSPQGLPGELFF. The chain uses TRBV18 and TRBJ2-2; the D gene TCRdb calls, TRBD2, cannot be checked with no DNA. The CDR3 sequence is 14 residues long. Germline V gene data show CDR1 as KGHSH and CDR2 as LQKENI.

CDR3 amino acids: CSANSGSWSGANVLTF. The V gene is TRBV20-1, the J gene TRBJ2-6; TCRdb outputs TRBD2, but without DNA this stays unchecked. Germline CDR1 reads DFQATT; CDR2 reads SNEGSKA (reference sequence). There are 16 residues in the CDR3.

The rearrangement uses TRBV24-1 and TRBJ2-1; TCRdb indicates TRBD2, and absent DNA this call remains unverified. This CDR3 is 14 amino acids long. The V gene's germline CDR1 is KGHDR and CDR2 SFDVKD. The CDR3 region is CATIQRALYNEQFF.

The chain links TRBV28 to TRBJ2-7; TCRdb designates TRBD2, a call that cannot be tested without DNA. CDR1 MDHEN and CDR2 SYDVKM come from the germline V gene. CDR3 length: 12 residues. CDR3 amino acids: CASSLGLYEQYF.

This sequence joins TRBV12-3 or TRBV12-4 and TRBJ1-5; TCRdb gives TRBD1 as the D gene, but with no DNA this cannot be confirmed. CDR3 length: 14 amino acids. The CDR3 region is CASSFPGGRQPQHF.

The genes are TRBV20-1 and TRBJ2-5. CDR1 and CDR2 (germline): DFQATT, SNEGSKA (reference sequence). The CDR3 contains 11 residues. The CDR3 is CSGTEGETQYF.

This chain links TRBV20-1 with TRBJ2-1; TCRdb's assignment of TRBD2 cannot be checked, as there is no DNA. Germline loops: CDR1 DFQATT, CDR2 SNEGSKA (reference sequence). CDR3 size: 13 residues. The chain's CDR3 is CSAEGLAVNEQFF.

This rearrangement joins TRBV4-2 to TRBJ2-7; TCRdb's D gene call, TRBD2, goes unchecked for lack of DNA. CDR1 is LGHNA, CDR2 YNFKEQ, per germline. The CDR3 has 17 amino acids. The CDR3 sequence is CASSRVLREALSYEQYF.

This sequence joins TRBV6-1 and TRBJ2-7; absent DNA, TCRdb's TRBD1 call cannot be checked. This CDR3 spans 14 amino acids. Looked up from germline, CDR1 is MNHNS and CDR2 is SASEGT. CDR3 in amino acids: CASLATGASYEQYF.

The V and J genes are TRBV12-3 or TRBV12-4 and TRBJ2-7; the D call of TRBD1 rests on TCRdb alone, since no DNA is present to check it. The CDR3 covers 14 residues. CDR3 protein: CASSFRGGSYEQYF.

The V call is TRBV6-1, the J call TRBJ1-1; TCRdb indicates TRBD1, and absent DNA this call remains unverified. CDR3 length equals 15 residues. Per germline, CDR1 MNHNS and CDR2 SASEGT. The CDR3 reads CASSGTGTGDTEAFF.

V gene TRBV20-1 combines with J gene TRBJ2-1; TCRdb selects TRBD1, and the lack of DNA leaves this call unchecked. Germline V CDR1 and CDR2: DFQATT, SNEGSKA (reference sequence). There are 15 residues in the CDR3. Here the CDR3 reads CSASYGAGVVDEQFF.

This chain uses TRBV20-1 with TRBJ2-2; the TCRdb call, TRBD1, lacks DNA for checking. This CDR3 contains 16 residues. Per germline, CDR1 DFQATT and CDR2 SNEGSKA (reference sequence). The CDR3 sequence: CSAYVFRGLNTGELFF.

The chain links TRBV15 to TRBJ2-3; TCRdb picks TRBD2, but there is no DNA to check that call. CDR1 is LNHNV, CDR2 YYDKDF, per germline (reference sequence). This CDR3 comprises 17 residues. The CDR3 sequence: CATSRDRLAGFTDTQYF.

The V call is TRBV20-1, the J call TRBJ1-6; without DNA, the TCRdb call of TRBD1 cannot be checked. The CDR3 extends over 13 amino acids. Germline assignment: CDR1 DFQATT and CDR2 SNEGSKA (reference sequence). The CDR3 reads CSTLQGRDSPLHF.

The V gene is TRBV12-3 or TRBV12-4, the J gene TRBJ2-3; no DNA is available, so the TRBD2 call from TCRdb remains unchecked. The CDR3 extends over 15 amino acids. The chain's CDR3 is CASRQPGTAADTQYF.

The V gene is TRBV29-1, the J gene TRBJ2-7; there is no DNA to check the TCRdb D call of TRBD1. The CDR3 covers 14 residues. Germline values: CDR1 SQVTM, CDR2 ANQGSEA. Here the CDR3 reads CSVGGDRALYEQYF.